This T cell receptor (beta chain) was retrieved from a study of blood T cell repertoires in COVID-19. Study overall: Specimens from acute and convalescent COVID-19 originated in the United States, Italy and Spain. PBMCs, B-cell-depleted T cells, or T cells provided the cDNA or gDNA that made up the material.

The trim removed 6 bases at V and 3 bases at J, leaving 6 bases unmatched. Germline assignment: CDR1 KGHSH and CDR2 LQKENI. The length of the CDR3 is 15 residues. In the original workflow: Amplification with reference gene primers provided the estimates of nucleated cell counts. The protocol was immunoSEQ multiplex PCR, while the TCRdb copy is restricted to in-frame clones and leaves out a portion. D and trimming come from the DNA, and the V and J calls and clone size come from that table. The profile shows about 89,000 clones, around three quarters of them singletons. This sequence originates from a human donor in a cohort sampled during active COVID-19. Sequencing was carried out using peripheral blood. This chain links TRBV18 with TRBJ2-5; 11 bases align to TRBD1. CDR3 coding DNA: TGTGCCAGCTCCCCAGGGACAGGGGGTAAAGAGACCCAGTACTTC. Translating gives CASSPGTGGKETQYF. Combining the CDR3 with reference TRBV18 and TRBJ2-5 gives the whole variable domain NAGVMQNPRHLVRRRGQEARLRCSPMKGHSHVYWYRQLPEEGLKFMVYLQKENIIDESGMPKERFSAEFPKEGPSILRIQQVVRGDSAAYFCASSPGTGGKETQYFGPGTRLLVL.